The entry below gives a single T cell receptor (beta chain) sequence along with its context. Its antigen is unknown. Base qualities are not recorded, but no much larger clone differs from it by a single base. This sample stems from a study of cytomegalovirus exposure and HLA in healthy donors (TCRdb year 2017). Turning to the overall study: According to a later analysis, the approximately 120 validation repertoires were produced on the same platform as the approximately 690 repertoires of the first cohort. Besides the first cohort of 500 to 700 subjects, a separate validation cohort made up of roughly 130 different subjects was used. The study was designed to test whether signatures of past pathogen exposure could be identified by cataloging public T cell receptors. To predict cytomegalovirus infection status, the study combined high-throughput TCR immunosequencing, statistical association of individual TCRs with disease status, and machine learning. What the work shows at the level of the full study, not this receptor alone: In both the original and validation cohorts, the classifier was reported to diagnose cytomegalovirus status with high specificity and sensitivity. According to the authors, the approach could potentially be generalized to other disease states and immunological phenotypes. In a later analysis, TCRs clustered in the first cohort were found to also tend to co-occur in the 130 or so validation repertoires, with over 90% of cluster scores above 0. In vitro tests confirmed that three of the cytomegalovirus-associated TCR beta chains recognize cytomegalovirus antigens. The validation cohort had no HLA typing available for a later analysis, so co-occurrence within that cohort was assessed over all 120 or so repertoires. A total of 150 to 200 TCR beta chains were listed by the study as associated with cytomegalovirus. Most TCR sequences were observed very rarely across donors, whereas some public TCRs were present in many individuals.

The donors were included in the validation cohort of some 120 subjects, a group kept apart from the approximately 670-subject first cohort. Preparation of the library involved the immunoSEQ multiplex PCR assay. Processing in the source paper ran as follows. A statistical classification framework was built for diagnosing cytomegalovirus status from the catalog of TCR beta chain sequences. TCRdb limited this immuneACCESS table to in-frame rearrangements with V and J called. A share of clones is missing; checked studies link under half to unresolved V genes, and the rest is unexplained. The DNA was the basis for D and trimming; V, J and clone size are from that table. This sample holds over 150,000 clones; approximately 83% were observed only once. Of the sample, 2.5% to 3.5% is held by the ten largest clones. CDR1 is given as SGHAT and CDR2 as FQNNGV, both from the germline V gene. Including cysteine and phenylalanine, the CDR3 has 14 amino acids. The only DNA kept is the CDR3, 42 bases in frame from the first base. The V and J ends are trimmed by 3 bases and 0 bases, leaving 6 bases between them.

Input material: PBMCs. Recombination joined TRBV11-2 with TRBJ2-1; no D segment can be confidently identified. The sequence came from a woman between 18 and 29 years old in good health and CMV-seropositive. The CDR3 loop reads CASSFVSSYNEQFF. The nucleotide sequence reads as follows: TGTGCCAGCAGCTTCGTGAGCTCCTACAATGAGCAGTTCTTC. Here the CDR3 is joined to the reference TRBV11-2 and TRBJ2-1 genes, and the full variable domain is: EAGVAQSPRYKIIEKRQSVAFWCNPISGHATLYWYQQILGQGPKLLIQFQNNGVVDDSQLPKDRFSAERLKGVDSTLKIQPAKLEDSAVYLCASSFVSSYNEQFFGPGTRLTVL.